This TCR beta chain was profiled in a study of blood T cell repertoires in COVID-19. Looking at the study overall: The United States, Italy and Spain were the sources of the acute and convalescent COVID-19 samples.

Generated by immunoSEQ multiplex PCR, the TCRdb table keeps only in-frame clones and is missing some. The sample holds 60,000 or so clones; 60% to 85% are singletons and the top ten take around 21%. CDR3 length equals 18 residues. Germline V lookup: CDR1 MGHRA, CDR2 YSYEKL. The ends lost 0 bases at V and 0 bases at J; junction bases unmatched: 9. Patients at the Seattle site were enrolled during active infection and followed longitudinally. This receptor was taken from a man aged 25 to 45 with COVID-19, enrolled during active disease. The chain joins TRBV4-1 to TRBJ2-3; TRBD2 matches at 7 bases. What was sequenced was peripheral blood. The DNA of the CDR3 is TGCGCCAGCAGCCAAGATAACTGGGGGGGGATTAGCACAGATACGCAGTATTTT. Amino acids: CASSQDNWGGISTDTQYF.